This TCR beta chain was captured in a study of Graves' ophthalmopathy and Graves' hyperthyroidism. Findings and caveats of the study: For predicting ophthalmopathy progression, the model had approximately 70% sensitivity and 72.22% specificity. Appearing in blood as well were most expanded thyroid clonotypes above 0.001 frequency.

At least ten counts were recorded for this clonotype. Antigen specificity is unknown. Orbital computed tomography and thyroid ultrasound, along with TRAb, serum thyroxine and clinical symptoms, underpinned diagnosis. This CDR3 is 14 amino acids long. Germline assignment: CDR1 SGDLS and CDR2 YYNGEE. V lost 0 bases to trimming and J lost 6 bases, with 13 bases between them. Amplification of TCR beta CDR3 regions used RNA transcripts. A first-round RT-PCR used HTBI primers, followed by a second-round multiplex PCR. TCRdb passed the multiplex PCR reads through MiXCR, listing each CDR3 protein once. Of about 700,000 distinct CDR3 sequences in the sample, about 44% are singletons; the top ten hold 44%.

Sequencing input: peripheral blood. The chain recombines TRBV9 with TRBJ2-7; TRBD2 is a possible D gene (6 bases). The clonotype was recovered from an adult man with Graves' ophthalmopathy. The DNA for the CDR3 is TGTGCCAGCAGCGTAGCTACGGACTATCGCGAGCAGTACTTC. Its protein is CASSVATDYREQYF.